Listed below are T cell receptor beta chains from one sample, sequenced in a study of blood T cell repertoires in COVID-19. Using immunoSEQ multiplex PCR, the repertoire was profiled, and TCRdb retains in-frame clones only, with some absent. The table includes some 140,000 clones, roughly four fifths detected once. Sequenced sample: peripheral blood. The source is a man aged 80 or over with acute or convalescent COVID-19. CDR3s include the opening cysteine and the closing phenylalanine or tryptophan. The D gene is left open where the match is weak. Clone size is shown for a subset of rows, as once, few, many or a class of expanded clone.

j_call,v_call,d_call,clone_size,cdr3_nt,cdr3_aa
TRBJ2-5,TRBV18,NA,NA,TGTGCCAGCTCACCACGGCAGGGGGAGACCCAGTACTTC,CASSPRQGETQYF
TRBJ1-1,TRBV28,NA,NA,TGTGCCAGCAGTTCCCCCAGTAAGACTGAAGCTTTCTTT,CASSSPSKTEAFF
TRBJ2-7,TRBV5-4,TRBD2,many,TGTGCCAGCAGCTTGGGTACGGGGGGCTCCTACGAGCAGTACTTC,CASSLGTGGSYEQYF
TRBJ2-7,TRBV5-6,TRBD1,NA,TGTGCCAGCAGCTTCCCAGGGGGCGCTTCCTACGAGCAGTACTTC,CASSFPGGASYEQYF
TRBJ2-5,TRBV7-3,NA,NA,TGTGCCAGCAGCTTAATGTGGGGTCAGGGGACCCAGTACTTC,CASSLMWGQGTQYF
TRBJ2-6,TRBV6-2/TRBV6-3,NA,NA,TGTGCCAGCAGTTATGGGCGCGGGGGCAGCTGGGCCAACGTCCTGACTTTC,CASSYGRGGSWANVLTF
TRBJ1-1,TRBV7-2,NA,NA,TGTGCCAGCAGCTTAGCGTTCACACCAGCTTTCTTT,CASSLAFTPAFF
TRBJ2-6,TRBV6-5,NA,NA,TGTGCCAGCAGGCTCGGGGAGGCTGGGGCCAACGTCCTGACTTTC,CASRLGEAGANVLTF
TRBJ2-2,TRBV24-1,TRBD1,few,TGTGCCACCAGTGACCGGACAGGGGTCACCGGGGAGCTGTTTTTT,CATSDRTGVTGELFF
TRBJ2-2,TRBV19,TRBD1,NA,TGTGCCAGTAGTGACAGGGGGGAGACCGGGGAGCTGTTTTTT,CASSDRGETGELFF
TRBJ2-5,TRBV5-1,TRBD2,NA,TGCGCCAGCAGGCCGAACAGCGGGGGGCAAGAGACCCAGTACTTC,CASRPNSGGQETQYF
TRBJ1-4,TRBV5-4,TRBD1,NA,TGTGCCAGCAGTCGGGACAGGGGTGAAAAACTGTTTTTT,CASSRDRGEKLFF
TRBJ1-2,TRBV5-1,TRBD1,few,TGCGCCAGCAGCCCCCTAGCCGGGACAGGGGGCTACACCTTC,CASSPLAGTGGYTF
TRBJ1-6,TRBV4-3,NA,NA,TGCGCCAGCAGCCAAGACGTGACAGCCAGCTCCTATAATTCACCCCTCCACTTT,CASSQDVTASSYNSPLHF
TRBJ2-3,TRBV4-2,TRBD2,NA,TGTGCCAGCAGCCAAGAACAACGAGCGGGGGGCCGTGGCTGTAGCACAGATACGCAGTATTTT,CASSQEQRAGGRGCSTDTQYF
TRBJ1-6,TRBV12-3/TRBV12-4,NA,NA,TGTGCCAGCACGCAGGATAATTCACCCCTCCACTTT,CASTQDNSPLHF
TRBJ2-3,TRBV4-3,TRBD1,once,TGCGCCAGCAGCCGTCGGGGACAGGGCACAGATACGCAGTATTTT,CASSRRGQGTDTQYF
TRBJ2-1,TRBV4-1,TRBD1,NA,TGCGCCAGCAGCCAAGCCGTCCAATCCACAGGGGCCTCAGAGAATGAGCAGTTCTTC,CASSQAVQSTGASENEQFF
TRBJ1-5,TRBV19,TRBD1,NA,TGTGCCAGTTTATCCGGGACAGGTTTTCAGCCCCAGCATTTT,CASLSGTGFQPQHF
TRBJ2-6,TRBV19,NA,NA,TGTGCCAGTAGTATACAGGGGTTTTCTGGGGCCAACGTCCTGACTTTC,CASSIQGFSGANVLTF
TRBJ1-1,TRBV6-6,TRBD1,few,TGTGCCAGCAGTTACTCCAGGGGGCAGACTGAAGCTTTCTTT,CASSYSRGQTEAFF
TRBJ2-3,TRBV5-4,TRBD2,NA,TGTGCCAGCAGCAAAACTAGCGGGGGTGCAGATACGCAGTATTTT,CASSKTSGGADTQYF
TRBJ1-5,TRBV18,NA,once,TGTGCCAGCTCACCACGGGTAGGGGCCCAGCATTTT,CASSPRVGAQHF
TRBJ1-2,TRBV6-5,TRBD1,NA,TGTGCCAGCAGTTACCCGACGGGGACAGACTATGGCTACACCTTC,CASSYPTGTDYGYTF
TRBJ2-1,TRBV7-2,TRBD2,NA,TGTGCCAGCAGCTCCCCTTCGGGGGGCTACAATGAGCAGTTCTTC,CASSSPSGGYNEQFF
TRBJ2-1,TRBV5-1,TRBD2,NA,TGCGCCAGCAGCTTGGCTAGCGGGGAGTACAATGAGCAGTTCTTC,CASSLASGEYNEQFF
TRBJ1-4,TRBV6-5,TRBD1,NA,TGTGCCAGCAGACCAGGACAGGGGACTTTCGAAAAACTGTTTTTT,CASRPGQGTFEKLFF
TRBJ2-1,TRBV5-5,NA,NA,TGTGCCAGCAGCTTGGCGGCAGGGGCCAACTACAATGAGCAGTTCTTC,CASSLAAGANYNEQFF
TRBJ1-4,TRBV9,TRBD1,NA,TGTGCCAGCAGCGGGGGGACAGTAAATAATGAAAAACTGTTTTTT,CASSGGTVNNEKLFF
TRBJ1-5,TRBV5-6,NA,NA,TGTGCCAGCAGCGATCTAAAGGGGGGCAATCAGCCCCAGCATTTT,CASSDLKGGNQPQHF
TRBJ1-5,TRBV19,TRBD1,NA,TGTGCCAGTAATTTCATCCAGGGGGCTAATCAGCCCCAGCATTTT,CASNFIQGANQPQHF
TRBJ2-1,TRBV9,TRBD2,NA,TGTGCCAGCAGCGTAGAGGGGACTAGCGGGGGGGTCAGATTCTTC,CASSVEGTSGGVRFF
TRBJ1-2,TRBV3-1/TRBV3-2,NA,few,TGTGCCAGCAGCCAAGACGGAGACTACTATGGCTACACCTTC,CASSQDGDYYGYTF
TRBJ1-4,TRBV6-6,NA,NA,TGTGCCAGCACTCTACTCGGGGGTGCAACTAATGAAAAACTGTTTTTT,CASTLLGGATNEKLFF
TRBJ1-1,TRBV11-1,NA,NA,TGTGCCAGCAGCTTGGGGGCCCTAAAGGGGACTGAAGCTTTCTTT,CASSLGALKGTEAFF
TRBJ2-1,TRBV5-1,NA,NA,TGCGCCAGCAGCCCGGAGCGGCAGTCCTACAATGAGCAGTTCTTC,CASSPERQSYNEQFF
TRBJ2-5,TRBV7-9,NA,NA,TGTGCCAGCAGCTTAGCCGGGGGTGGGGAGACCCAGTACTTC,CASSLAGGGETQYF
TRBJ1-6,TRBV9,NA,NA,TGTGCCAGCAGCGTAACAGAAACTCCAAATTCACCCCTCCACTTT,CASSVTETPNSPLHF
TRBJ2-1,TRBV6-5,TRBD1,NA,TGTGCCAGCAGACCCCCGGGACAGGGGTACAATGAGCAGTTCTTC,CASRPPGQGYNEQFF
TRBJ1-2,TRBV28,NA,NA,TGTGCCAGCAGTTTTAGGGCAAGTGGACTCAAGAGGGGCTACACCTTC,CASSFRASGLKRGYTF
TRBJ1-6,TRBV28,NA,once,TGTGCCAGCAGTTTAGGGGGCGCGGGTTCACCCCTCCACTTT,CASSLGGAGSPLHF
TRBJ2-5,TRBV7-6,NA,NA,TGTGCCAGCGCCCCCCCGGGGGAGACCCAGTACTTC,CASAPPGETQYF
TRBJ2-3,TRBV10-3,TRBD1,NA,TGTGCCATGGACGAAATCAGGGGGAGCACAGATACGCAGTATTTT,CAMDEIRGSTDTQYF
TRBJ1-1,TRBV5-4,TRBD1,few,TGTGCCAGCAGCCCACGACAGGGCGAAAACACTGAAGCTTTCTTT,CASSPRQGENTEAFF
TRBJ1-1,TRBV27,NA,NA,TGTGCCAGCAGTGACAGGACCCCTGGGTACACTGAAGCTTTCTTT,CASSDRTPGYTEAFF
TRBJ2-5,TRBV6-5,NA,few,TGTGCCAGCGGCAGACAAGAGACCCAGTACTTC,CASGRQETQYF
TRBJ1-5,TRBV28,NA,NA,TGTGCCAGCAGTTTAACGGGGGGGAATAGCAATCAGCCCCAGCATTTT,CASSLTGGNSNQPQHF
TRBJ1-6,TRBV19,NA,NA,TGTGCCAGTAGTATTTTAGCGAGACTCGGGACACCCCTCCACTTT,CASSILARLGTPLHF
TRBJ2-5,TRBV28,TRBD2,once,TGTGCCAGCAGTTTTTCATCCGGGGGGACAGAGACCCAGTACTTC,CASSFSSGGTETQYF
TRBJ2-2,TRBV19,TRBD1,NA,TGTGCCAGTAGTCATGACAGGGCTACCGTCGGGGAGCTGTTTTTT,CASSHDRATVGELFF
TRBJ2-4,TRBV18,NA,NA,TGTGCCAGCTCACCGACCCCCGGTCCGACAAATTACAGGAACATTCAGTACTTC,CASSPTPGPTNYRNIQYF